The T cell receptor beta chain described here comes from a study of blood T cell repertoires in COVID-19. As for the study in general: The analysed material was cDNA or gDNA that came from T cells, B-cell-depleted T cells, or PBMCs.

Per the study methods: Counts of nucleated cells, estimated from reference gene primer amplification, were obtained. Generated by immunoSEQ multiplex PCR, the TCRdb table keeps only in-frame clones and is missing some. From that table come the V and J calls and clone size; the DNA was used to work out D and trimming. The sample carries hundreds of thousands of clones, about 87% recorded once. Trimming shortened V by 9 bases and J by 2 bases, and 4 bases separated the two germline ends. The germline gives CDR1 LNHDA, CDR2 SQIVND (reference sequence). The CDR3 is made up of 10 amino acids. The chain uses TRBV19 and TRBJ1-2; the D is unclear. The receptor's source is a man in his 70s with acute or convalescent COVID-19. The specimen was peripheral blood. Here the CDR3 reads CASYNYGYTF. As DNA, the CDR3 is TGTGCCAGCTACAACTATGGCTACACCTTC.